This T cell receptor (beta chain) originates from a study of T cells in tuberculosis. Study background: IGRA-negative adolescents, IGRA-positive adolescents with latent tuberculosis and adults with active tuberculosis formed this South African cohort. PBMC were archived before or within 7 days of starting treatment.

The method was immunoSEQ multiplex PCR; TCRdb's version includes in-frame clones alone and lacks a portion of them. Found here are over 30,000 clones, nearly 90% of them singletons; the top ten hold about 5.2%. Specified time point: new active TB diagnosis, blood taken before or within 7 days of starting treatment. Positive smear microscopy and/or M. tuberculosis culture confirmed active disease. Worth noting for this clone: Its antigen is as yet unknown.

General study findings and limits: Smaller alpha distances in active tuberculosis partly reflected shorter CDR3-alpha lengths.

V was clipped by 3 bases and J by 2 bases; unmatched bases: 9. CDR1 is MGHRA, CDR2 YSYEKL, per germline. This CDR3 spans 18 amino acids. The sequences come from PBMCs, collected at tuberculosis diagnosis. The receptor was isolated from an adult with tuberculosis. V usage is TRBV4-1 and J usage is TRBJ2-6; 8 bases are shared with TRBD1. Written as DNA, the CDR3 is TGCGCCAGCAGCCACCGACAGGGGCTTGAGGCTGGGGCCAACGTCCTGACTTTC. It is translated as CASSHRQGLEAGANVLTF.